What follows are 24 T cell receptor beta chains derived from one specimen sequenced in a study of T cell clonotyping in hematopoietic cell transplantation. Assay used: immunoSEQ multiplex PCR; TCRdb lists only in-frame clones, some missing. The data show over 15,000 clones, with about 93% seen just once and roughly 4.9% held by the top ten. Sequenced input: peripheral blood mononuclear cells. The receptors shown here come from a man aged 35-49 years in good health. Some clones in this sample may be carry-over from other donors' samples.

The chain uses TRBV4-3 and TRBJ2-1, with TRBD2 identical over 8 bases. Germline V gene lookup returns CDR1 LGHNA and CDR2 YSLEER. The CDR3 contains 16 residues. The J segment lost 6 bases and the V segment lost 1 base, leaving 8 bases of the junction unmatched. This CDR3 reads CASSQGPGLEGNEQFF. CDR3 nucleotides: TGCGCCAGCAGCCAAGGTCCGGGACTAGAAGGCAATGAGCAGTTCTTC.

The gene calls are TRBV6-1 and TRBJ1-5; 8 nucleotides align to TRBD1. The CDR3 is made up of 14 amino acids. Unmatched junction bases numbered 2, after V lost 3 bases and J lost 4 bases. The germline gives CDR1 MNHNS, CDR2 SASEGT. CDR3 in DNA: TGTGCCAGCAGTGAGAGGACAGGGAATCAGCCCCAGCATTTT. Its protein is CASSERTGNQPQHF.

The genes are TRBV19 and TRBJ2-5; possible D gene TRBD1, 5 bases. The CDR3 has 13 amino acids. The V gene lost 5 bases and the J gene lost 4 bases, with 11 bases spanning the gap. In germline, CDR1 is LNHDA, CDR2 SQIVND (reference sequence). CDR3 in DNA: TGTGCCAGTAGTTTAGGCAGGGCAGAGACCCAGTACTTC. Protein sequence: CASSLGRAETQYF.

This clone was detected a few times. This chain connects TRBV6-1 to TRBJ2-1, with D possibly TRBD2 on 5 matching bases. V gave up 7 bases and J gave up 4 bases, with 8 bases separating them. This CDR3 has 12 residues. Germline loops: CDR1 MNHNS, CDR2 SASEGT. The CDR3 protein is CASNSGYNEQFF. The DNA for the CDR3 is TGTGCCAGCAACTCGGGGTACAATGAGCAGTTCTTC.

The rearrangement joins TRBV7-9 to TRBJ2-3; D call uncertain. V was shortened by 3 bases and J by 4 bases, with 11 bases between the two germline ends. Looked up from germline, CDR1 is SEHNR and CDR2 is FQNEAQ (reference sequence). This CDR3 is built from 14 residues. The CDR3: CASSFPPRADTQYF. In nucleotides, the CDR3 is TGTGCCAGCAGCTTCCCCCCTAGGGCAGATACGCAGTATTTT.

The genes are TRBV30 and TRBJ2-7; no reliable D call. V was shortened by 0 bases and J by 0 bases, with 3 bases between the two germline ends. CDR3 length: 12 residues. From germline, CDR1 is GTSNPN and CDR2 SVGIG (reference sequence). CDR3 sequence: CAWSVSSYEQYF. As DNA, the CDR3 is TGTGCCTGGAGTGTATCCTCCTACGAGCAGTACTTC.

The gene calls are TRBV9 and TRBJ1-2; D perhaps matches TRBD1 (6 bases). V was shortened by 0 bases and J by 3 bases, with 9 bases between the two germline ends. Per germline, CDR1 SGDLS and CDR2 YYNGEE. The CDR3 loop spans 14 amino acids. The CDR3 is CASSVVPGDYGYTF. The CDR3 DNA is TGTGCCAGCAGCGTAGTTCCAGGGGACTATGGCTACACCTTC.

This chain connects TRBV5-8 to TRBJ1-5; the match to TRBD1 covers 10 bases. CDR3 length equals 14 residues. V was pared by 5 bases and J by 7 bases, with 6 bases of the junction left unmatched. CDR1 is SGHTS, CDR2 YDEGEE, per germline. The DNA of the CDR3 is TGTGCCAGCAGTTTAGGGACAGGGGAACAGCCCCAGCATTTT. It translates to CASSLGTGEQPQHF. The full variable domain, completed using reference TRBV5-8 and TRBJ1-5, is EAGVTQSPTHLIKTRGQQATLRCSPISGHTSVYWYQQALGLGLQFLLWYDEGEERNRGNFPPRFSGRQFPNYSSELNVNALELEDSALYLCASSLGTGEQPQHFGDGTRLSIL.

The genes are TRBV6-5 and TRBJ1-1; D gene ambiguous. Trimming pared 6 bases from V and 1 base from J, leaving 15 bases between. The CDR3 is 15 residues long. In germline, CDR1 is MNHEY, CDR2 SVGAGI. CDR3 sequence (DNA): TGTGCCAGCAGGAGAATGGTGGGGAGGAACACTGAAGCTTTCTTT. Encoded protein: CASRRMVGRNTEAFF.

The rearrangement uses TRBV6-6 and TRBJ2-7; tentatively, D is TRBD1 (6 bases). This CDR3 contains 16 residues. Germline CDR1 is MNHNY and CDR2 is SVGAGI (reference sequence). V lost 5 bases and J lost 3, with 20 bases in between. The CDR3 spells CASSAPRTGKIYEQYF. CDR3 DNA: TGTGCCAGCAGTGCGCCCCGTACAGGGAAAATCTACGAGCAGTACTTC.

The gene calls are TRBV5-6 and TRBJ2-7; D remains unclear. CDR1 is SGHDT, CDR2 YYEEEE, per germline. Deletions cut 1 base from V and 1 base from J, with 12 bases between. This CDR3 spans 15 amino acids. This CDR3 reads CASSLTADRSYEQYF. CDR3 nucleotides: TGTGCCAGCAGCTTGACGGCGGATCGTTCCTACGAGCAGTACTTC. Looking up the rest from reference TRBV5-6 and TRBJ2-7 gives the full variable domain: DAGVTQSPTHLIKTRGQQVTLRCSPKSGHDTVSWYQQALGQGPQFIFQYYEEEERQRGNFPDRFSGHQFPNYSSELNVNALLLGDSALYLCASSLTADRSYEQYFGPGTRLTVT.

This chain joins TRBV30 and TRBJ2-7; D is perhaps TRBD1 or TRBD2 (5 bases each). The CDR3 is 12 residues long. The V end was cut by 3 bases, the J end by 5 bases, with 11 bases between. Germline loops: CDR1 GTSNPN, CDR2 SVGIG (reference sequence). DNA for the CDR3: TGTGCCTGGAGAGGGACGGCGCACGAGCAGTACTTC. Protein: CAWRGTAHEQYF.

The chain joins TRBV30 to TRBJ2-1; 8 bases fit TRBD1. V trimming: 4 bases; J trimming: 6 bases; junction bases outside the gene matches: 8. The CDR3 runs 14 residues. CDR1 is GTSNPN, CDR2 SVGIG, per germline (reference sequence). The CDR3 loop is CAWTLGDRSNEQFF. The CDR3 DNA reads TGTGCCTGGACCCTTGGGGACAGGTCCAATGAGCAGTTCTTC.

The chain joins TRBV7-8 to TRBJ2-5; 9 nucleotides line up with TRBD1. The CDR3 length is 15 residues. Germline trimming cut 5 bases from V and 3 bases from J; bases unmatched to any gene: 7. Germline values: CDR1 SGHVS, CDR2 FQNEAQ. CDR3 amino acids: CASSLRDREKETQYF. The CDR3 bases are TGTGCCAGCAGCCTCCGGGACAGGGAGAAAGAGACCCAGTACTTC.

The chain links TRBV5-1 to TRBJ2-7; D is ambiguous. V lost 1 base to trimming and J lost 2 bases, with 10 bases between them. Looked up from germline, CDR1 is SGHRS and CDR2 is YFSETQ. This CDR3 contains 14 residues. DNA for the CDR3: TGCGCCAGCAGCTTGTCCGTCACAGCCTACGAGCAGTACTTC. Encoded protein: CASSLSVTAYEQYF.

The chain employs TRBV5-1 and TRBJ2-7; 7 bases are shared with TRBD2. Trimming took 0 bases from V and 0 from J; bases not matched to a gene: 3. The CDR3 is 15 amino acids. Germline V lookup: CDR1 SGHRS, CDR2 YFSETQ. The CDR3 loop reads CASSLAASGSYEQYF. The CDR3 DNA is TGCGCCAGCAGCTTGGCCGCTAGCGGCTCCTACGAGCAGTACTTC.

J is TRBJ2-2 and V is TRBV6-5; D gene ambiguous. Per the germline V gene, CDR1 is MNHEY and CDR2 is SVGAGI. The CDR3 is 14 amino acids. The ends were cut back, 6 bases at V and 2 bases at J, with 10 bases in the middle. CDR3 in amino acids: CASRTRANTGELFF. CDR3 DNA sequence: TGTGCCAGCAGGACCCGGGCCAACACCGGGGAGCTGTTTTTT.

The rearrangement uses TRBV11-2 and TRBJ2-7; D might be TRBD1 (6 bases). V lost 5 bases, J lost 3 bases, and 20 bases lay in between. The CDR3 is made up of 16 amino acids. Germline CDR1 SGHAT, CDR2 FQNNGV. This chain's CDR3 is CASSRIVGRGIYEQYF. The CDR3 DNA is TGTGCCAGCAGCCGAATTGTGGGAAGGGGGATCTACGAGCAGTACTTC.

The gene calls are TRBV11-1 and TRBJ2-7; possibly TRBD2 for D (6 bases). The V end lost 5 bases, the J end lost 2 bases, and 10 bases lay between the germline ends. The CDR3 covers 13 residues. Germline V gene lookup returns CDR1 SGHAT and CDR2 FQDESV (reference sequence). The CDR3 bases are TGTGCCAGCAGCACGGGGGTCACCTACGAGCAGTACTTC. This gives the protein CASSTGVTYEQYF.

The table lists this clone with a count of one. The chain recombines TRBV5-1 with TRBJ1-1; D is perhaps TRBD1 (6 bases). The CDR3 loop spans 15 amino acids. Germline V gene sequence: CDR1 SGHRS, CDR2 YFSETQ. Between the trimmed V and J ends, which lost 5 bases and 0 bases, there was a span of 14 bases. As DNA, the CDR3 is TGCGCCAGCAGTAGGCGGACAGCGATGAACACTGAAGCTTTCTTT. Protein product: CASSRRTAMNTEAFF.

This clone was detected only once. This sequence joins TRBV19 and TRBJ2-3; 11 nucleotides agree with TRBD2. The ends lost 5 bases at V and 2 bases at J; junction bases unmatched: 9. Germline V gene data show CDR1 as LNHDA and CDR2 as SQIVND (reference sequence). The CDR3 spans 17 residues. CDR3: CASSPRLAGGFTDTQYF. In DNA, the CDR3 is TGTGCCAGTAGTCCCCGGCTAGCGGGAGGCTTCACAGATACGCAGTATTTT.

The chain has TRBV6-1 and TRBJ2-2; 11 nucleotides line up with TRBD2. V was clipped by 6 bases and J by 4 bases; unmatched bases: 1. This CDR3 region has 14 residues. Per the germline V gene, CDR1 is MNHNS and CDR2 is SASEGT. The CDR3 reads CASRGLAGTGELFF. DNA of the CDR3: TGTGCCAGCAGAGGACTAGCGGGCACCGGGGAGCTGTTTTTT.

The rearrangement joins TRBV18 to TRBJ1-2, with unresolved D. The V end was cut by 2 bases, the J end by 6 bases, with 7 bases between. Looked up from germline, CDR1 is KGHSH and CDR2 is LQKENI. This CDR3 is 12 amino acids long. The CDR3 loop reads CASSPRTDGYTF. For the CDR3, the DNA is TGTGCCAGCTCACCAAGGACGGATGGCTACACCTTC.

The DNA of the CDR3 is TGTGCCAGCATTCTACAGGGGTCTCCTTACAATGAGCAGTTCTTC. Its protein is CASILQGSPYNEQFF. The rearrangement links TRBV2 to TRBJ2-1, with 7 bases fitting TRBD1. The CDR3 contains 15 residues. CDR1 and CDR2 (germline): SNHLY, FYNNEI. Losses at the gene ends were 7 bases for V and 4 bases for J; bases not matched to a gene: 10.